A selection of T cell receptor beta chains follows, all from one sample in a study of response to subunit inactivated influenza vaccine. TCRdb passed the RT-PCR reads through MiXCR, listing each CDR3 protein once. The sample has approximately 520,000 distinct CDR3 sequences, 16% seen once. The material sequenced was CD4+ T cells sorted from PBMCs, taken less than 30 months after vaccination. The receptors derive from a man aged 50 to 69 who received an inactivated influenza vaccine. Each CDR3 is given without its conserved first and last residue.

TRBV28	ASGVGGSSYNEQF
TRBV10-3	AISDREQSYVKQY
TRBV3-1	ASSQDYTKGSQY
TRBV5-1	ASKGADTQY
TRBV23-1	ASRTKREGTDTQY
TRBV11-2	ASSFGPSSGNTIY
TRBV29-1	SVRISYNSPLH
TRBV10-3	AAGQGEGEQY
TRBV29-1	SVGMGDRVLGGYT
TRBV4-2	ASSPLDAGGPHGQNTIY
TRBV20-1	SADSPRGRGKETQY
TRBV7-2	ASSLVAGSVEQY
TRBV20-1	SANFNEQF
TRBV10-3	AISEGRGRLGYT
TRBV5-5	ASSLAPGPNYGYT
TRBV28	ASSRRGGGTDTQY
TRBV7-9	ASSRSTGWDEQF
TRBV20-1	SGQGYYNEQF
TRBV15	ATSRGIGTGEQY
TRBV12-3/TRBV12-4	ASSLYRDRVYGYT
TRBV19	ASNPQGSNSPLH
TRBV15	ATSRKNRLNTEAF
TRBV12-3/TRBV12-4	ASRTRGKPEAF
TRBV12-3/TRBV12-4	ASAGPSYEQY
TRBV28	ASSFEERGPYNSPLH
TRBV20-1	SARSRWDRAGPGELF
TRBV10-3	AISVAGVEETQY
TRBV5-1	ASSLSPARVGNEQF
TRBV29-1	SVLGRGSHEQY
TRBV20-1	SARVPLAVNQETQY
TRBV6-5	ASSYKISGANVLT
TRBV10-3	AIKGRPLGEQF
TRBV5-1	ASSLAASGSGELF
TRBV10-3	AIRGQLGATYEQY
TRBV6-5	ASSYSKTSGRAYEQY
TRBV4-3	ASSERDRGPTIYGYT
TRBV12-3/TRBV12-4	ASSFAGSNTGELF
TRBV10-3	AIKGSGNTIY
TRBV30	AWDFGTFNEQF
TRBV5-1	ASSHHRTSGRIAYTGELF
TRBV27	ASSLSSRGTDTQY
TRBV12-3/TRBV12-4	ACCFGATCNTGELF
TRBV11-2	ASSQPGTAQETQY
TRBV5-1	ASSLEGTGVYNEQF
TRBV20-1	SADGRNQPQH
TRBV11-2	ASSVPSVRDSLHNEQF
TRBV10-2	ASSDPNLENTQY
TRBV5-1	ASSPRTSGRASLHEQF
TRBV28	ASSPLGTMIQC
TRBV9	ASSLGFSGELF
TRBV11-2	ASSFTLDTEAF
TRBV18	ASSLEDRSRPLH
TRBV5-6	AISPRPLGGISLQETQY